Listed here is a single T cell receptor beta chain. The antigen is undetermined. Vbeta (60) and Jbeta (13) primers were used in the PCR. Per the authors' pipeline: In a later analysis, the count reached approximately 80 million unique TCR beta chains, with about 9.9 million shared. Using immunoSEQ multiplex PCR, the repertoire was profiled, and TCRdb retains in-frame clones only, with some absent. The DNA was the basis for D and trimming; V, J and clone size are from that table. Among around 170,000 clones listed, over 75% were seen once. The V gene's germline CDR1 is SGDLS and CDR2 YYNGEE. The germline V and J ends were trimmed by 4 bases and 4 bases, with 12 bases remaining between them. The CDR3 has 14 amino acids. This record belongs to a study of cytomegalovirus exposure and HLA in healthy donors. In the study overall: An early release of data contained 75 million to 90 million unique TCRs, which came from HLA-typed donors.

Findings and caveats of the study: There were 160 or so TCR beta chains listed as cytomegalovirus-associated.

The sequence was collected from a man over 45 in good health and CMV-seronegative. The chain employs TRBV9 and TRBJ1-5; a weak D match, TRBD1 (5 bases). Sequenced material: PBMCs. Here the CDR3 DNA reads TGTGCCAGCAGCCAGGGTTTGAGTAATCAGCCCCAGCATTTT. Its translation is CASSQGLSNQPQHF.